This TCR beta chain was profiled in a study of liver allograft versus peripheral blood T cells. Background on the study: In transplanted livers, T cell receptor repertoires were compared with those found in the recipients' peripheral blood. General study points: Intra-allograft T cell receptor repertoires in the liver reportedly differed from peripheral blood repertoires.

TCRdb re-called the reads through MiXCR, storing one row per CDR3 protein. The profile covers just under 8,500 distinct CDR3 sequences, with approximately 17% appearing a single time and roughly 4.4% taken by the ten largest. This clonotype is deemed medium-sized. Its antigen is undetermined. The CDR3 has 15 amino acids. Germline values: CDR1 KGHSH, CDR2 LQKENI. V shed 5 bases and J 4 bases; nucleotides not matched to a gene: 7. The gene calls are TRBV18 and TRBJ2-2; TRBD1 matches 7 bases. The sequence came from a human patient who had a liver transplant. A subset of T cells may come from the graft donor. In nucleotides, the CDR3 is TGTGCCAGCTCAGGCGACAGGGTAGCCACCGGGGAGCTGTTTTTT. Encoded protein: CASSGDRVATGELFF. Supplemented by reference TRBV18 and TRBJ2-2, the full variable domain reads NAGVMQNPRHLVRRRGQEARLRCSPMKGHSHVYWYRQLPEEGLKFMVYLQKENIIDESGMPKERFSAEFPKEGPSILRIQQVVRGDSAAYFCASSGDRVATGELFFGEGSRLTVL.